These T cell receptor beta chains were read from a single sample in a study of blood T cell repertoires in COVID-19. This table comes from immunoSEQ multiplex PCR, and its TCRdb copy is limited to in-frame clones, with some not included. This table has hundreds of thousands of clones, roughly nine tenths appearing once. Sequencing was carried out using PBMCs or T cells enriched from blood (not recorded which). The receptors derive from a man under 40 who had recovered from COVID-19. Both conserved end residues are part of each CDR3. Each record gives: D gene, J gene, clone size, V gene, CDR3 protein, CDR3 DNA. D genes are given only for firm matches. Size is omitted from some rows. Given values are once, few, many or a class for expanded clones.

NA TRBJ1-6 NA TRBV28 CASSPLSSPLHF TGTGCCAGCAGCCCTTTAAGCTCACCCCTCCACTTT
TRBD2 TRBJ2-3 NA TRBV10-1 CASSESGRTDTQYF TGCGCCAGCAGTGAAAGCGGGAGGACAGATACGCAGTATTTT
NA TRBJ2-5 NA TRBV27 CASSSPSGKWEETQYF TGTGCCAGCAGTAGTCCGTCAGGGAAATGGGAAGAGACCCAGTACTTC
TRBD2 TRBJ2-3 NA TRBV7-9 CASSFSGRMPDTQYF TGTGCCAGCAGCTTTAGCGGGAGGATGCCAGATACGCAGTATTTT
NA TRBJ2-5 NA TRBV6-5 CASSYERAQETQYF TGTGCCAGCAGTTACGAGCGCGCCCAAGAGACCCAGTACTTC
NA TRBJ1-2 NA TRBV3-1/TRBV3-2 CATQRYGTYYGYTF TGTGCTACACAAAGATACGGGACATACTATGGCTACACCTTC
TRBD2 TRBJ2-2 NA TRBV29-1 CSVVRTSGDTGELFF TGCAGCGTTGTCCGGACTAGCGGAGACACCGGGGAGCTGTTTTTT
NA TRBJ2-1 NA TRBV5-4 CASSPEIASRYNEQFF TGTGCCAGCAGCCCCGAAATAGCTAGCAGATACAATGAGCAGTTCTTC
NA TRBJ1-4 NA TRBV7-9 CASRHQGRNEKLFF TGTGCCAGCAGACATCAGGGAAGAAATGAAAAACTGTTTTTT
NA TRBJ1-5 once TRBV28 CASVSQGTSNQPQHF TGTGCCAGCGTATCACAGGGAACTAGCAATCAGCCCCAGCATTTT
NA TRBJ2-1 once TRBV10-3 CAISERGGYYNEQFF TGTGCCATCAGTGAACGTGGAGGGTACTACAATGAGCAGTTCTTC
TRBD2 TRBJ2-1 few TRBV19 CASSGGGDYNEQFF TGTGCCAGTTCTGGGGGAGGGGACTACAATGAGCAGTTCTTC
NA TRBJ1-1 NA TRBV28 CASSPGVWTEAFF TGTGCCAGCAGTCCAGGGGTCTGGACTGAAGCTTTCTTT
TRBD2 TRBJ2-1 NA TRBV18 CASSPRRGGSSYNEQFF TGTGCCAGCTCCCCCAGGAGGGGCGGGAGCTCCTACAATGAGCAGTTCTTC
TRBD1 TRBJ1-2 NA TRBV2 CASSGDSANYGYTF TGTGCCAGCAGTGGGGACAGCGCTAACTATGGCTACACCTTC
NA TRBJ2-3 NA TRBV18 CASSAGDTQYF TGTGCCAGCTCAGCGGGAGATACGCAGTATTTT
TRBD2 TRBJ2-1 NA TRBV18 CASSRLAGGSYNEQFF TGTGCCAGCTCCCGACTAGCGGGAGGGTCCTACAATGAGCAGTTCTTC
TRBD1 TRBJ1-2 NA TRBV28 CASSLGRGNYGYTF TGTGCCAGCAGTTTAGGCAGGGGGAACTATGGCTACACCTTC
NA TRBJ1-1 NA TRBV5-1 CASSLEGGVEAFF TGCGCCAGCAGCTTGGAAGGAGGAGTTGAAGCTTTCTTT
NA TRBJ2-7 NA TRBV21-1 CASNPKVRRARERTYEQYF TGTGCCAGCAATCCCAAGGTCCGACGGGCGCGGGAAAGGACCTACGAGCAGTACTTC
NA TRBJ2-5 NA TRBV3-1/TRBV3-2 CASSTKARNRQETQYF TGTGCCAGCAGCACTAAGGCCCGTAATCGCCAAGAGACCCAGTACTTC
TRBD2 TRBJ2-3 NA TRBV5-1 CASSLGRLAGGQDTQYF TGCGCCAGCAGCTTGGGAAGGCTAGCGGGAGGTCAAGATACGCAGTATTTT
NA TRBJ1-2 NA TRBV13 CASSRGSRGYTF TGTGCCAGCAGCCGAGGTTCTAGGGGCTACACCTTC
NA TRBJ2-1 NA TRBV18 CASSPTSHNEQFF TGTGCCAGCTCGCCTACTTCACACAATGAGCAGTTCTTC
TRBD1 TRBJ1-6 NA TRBV7-9 CASSQGGGYSPLHF TGTGCCAGCAGCCAGGGGGGTGGGTATTCACCCCTCCACTTT
NA TRBJ2-5 NA TRBV30 CAWSRQAETQYF TGTGCCTGGAGTAGACAGGCAGAGACCCAGTACTTC
TRBD2 TRBJ2-3 NA TRBV19 CASRTSGSTTDTQYF TGTGCCAGTAGAACTAGCGGGAGTACCACAGATACGCAGTATTTT
NA TRBJ1-1 few TRBV7-9 CASSLTDIPNGEAFF TGTGCCAGCAGCTTGACAGACATCCCGAACGGTGAAGCTTTCTTT
NA TRBJ1-2 NA TRBV28 CASSFGELGLLFYGYTF TGTGCCAGCAGTTTTGGGGAGCTAGGGCTCCTATTCTATGGCTACACCTTC
NA TRBJ1-1 few TRBV5-4 CASSLGDRSSEAFF TGTGCCAGCAGCTTGGGTGACAGATCTTCTGAAGCTTTCTTT
TRBD2 TRBJ2-1 NA TRBV18 CASSPQGGLAGSYNEQFF TGTGCCAGCTCACCCCAGGGGGGACTAGCGGGATCCTACAATGAGCAGTTCTTC
NA TRBJ2-5 once TRBV18 CASSLNSQETQYF TGTGCCAGCTCCCTGAACTCCCAAGAGACCCAGTACTTC
TRBD1 TRBJ2-5 NA TRBV3-1/TRBV3-2 CASSQGVGQGQETQYF TGTGCCAGCAGCCAAGGGGTCGGACAGGGCCAAGAGACCCAGTACTTC
NA TRBJ2-3 NA TRBV3-1/TRBV3-2 CASSPPGTDTQYF TGTGCCAGCAGCCCCCCAGGCACAGATACGCAGTATTTT
TRBD1 TRBJ1-1 NA TRBV18 CASFGTVYTEAFF TGTGCCAGTTTTGGGACAGTCTACACTGAAGCTTTCTTT
NA TRBJ1-2 NA TRBV19 CASRLDRGYGYTF TGTGCCAGTAGACTGGACAGAGGCTATGGCTACACCTTC
NA TRBJ1-5 NA TRBV19 CATTHDRGAYSNQPQHF TGTGCCACAACCCACGATCGGGGGGCGTATAGCAATCAGCCCCAGCATTTT
NA TRBJ2-7 NA TRBV27 CASSGQGFAYEQYF TGTGCCAGCAGTGGCCAGGGGTTTGCCTACGAGCAGTACTTC
TRBD1 TRBJ1-5 NA TRBV27 CATRTGHSNQPQHF TGTGCCACCCGGACAGGCCATAGCAATCAGCCCCAGCATTTT
NA TRBJ2-7 NA TRBV5-1 CASSLHTDGYEQYF TGCGCCAGCAGCTTGCACACCGATGGCTACGAGCAGTACTTC
TRBD1 TRBJ1-5 NA TRBV19 CASSPIRRDRIFLGNQPQHF TGTGCCAGTAGTCCGATTCGCCGGGACAGGATCTTTTTGGGCAATCAGCCCCAGCATTTT
NA TRBJ1-1 NA TRBV11-2 CASSSAANMNTEAFF TGTGCCAGCAGCTCAGCGGCGAATATGAACACTGAAGCTTTCTTT
TRBD1 TRBJ2-4 NA TRBV15 CATSSGQGMENIQYF TGTGCCACCAGCAGCGGACAGGGGATGGAAAACATTCAGTACTTC
TRBD1 TRBJ1-1 NA TRBV14 CASSQGATGGTEAFF TGTGCCAGCAGCCAAGGCGCCACAGGGGGAACTGAAGCTTTCTTT
NA TRBJ1-6 NA TRBV6-4 CASIGLNISYNSPLHF TGTGCCAGCATTGGCCTTAATATCTCCTATAATTCACCCCTCCACTTT
TRBD1 TRBJ2-7 few TRBV7-9 CASSLRTGIGEEQYF TGTGCCAGCAGCTTAAGGACAGGGATAGGAGAAGAGCAGTACTTC
TRBD1 TRBJ2-2 NA TRBV6-5 CASSRDRVSTGELFF TGTGCCAGCAGCCGTGACAGGGTATCGACCGGGGAGCTGTTTTTT
NA TRBJ2-5 NA TRBV28 CASRSTKETQYF TGTGCCAGCAGATCGACAAAAGAGACCCAGTACTTC
TRBD2 TRBJ2-2 NA TRBV19 CASIRGGSTGELFF TGTGCCAGCATCCGGGGGGGAAGTACCGGGGAGCTGTTTTTT
TRBD2 TRBJ2-7 NA TRBV7-9 CASSFSGGYEQYF TGTGCCAGCAGCTTTAGCGGGGGATACGAGCAGTACTTC
NA TRBJ1-4 once TRBV28 CASWIGGDEKLFF TGTGCCAGCTGGATTGGGGGGGACGAAAAACTGTTTTTT
NA TRBJ2-4 NA TRBV11-2 CASTRPVADIAKNIQYF TGTGCCAGCACCCGTCCTGTAGCGGACATAGCCAAAAACATTCAGTACTTC
NA TRBJ1-6 few TRBV5-5 CASTGQSNSPLHF TGTGCCAGCACTGGACAGAGTAATTCACCCCTCCACTTT
NA TRBJ2-7 NA TRBV27 CASSWTAAYEQYF TGTGCCAGCAGTTGGACAGCCGCCTACGAGCAGTACTTC
TRBD1 TRBJ1-2 once TRBV6-5 CASSLTGGRGYTF TGTGCCAGCAGCTTGACAGGGGGCAGAGGCTACACCTTC
NA TRBJ2-5 NA TRBV11-1 CASSLEGLIETQYF TGTGCCAGCAGCTTAGAGGGGCTGATTGAGACCCAGTACTTC
TRBD1 TRBJ2-3 NA TRBV18 CASSRFDRGQTDTQYF TGTGCCAGCTCAAGGTTCGACAGGGGGCAAACAGATACGCAGTATTTT
TRBD1 TRBJ2-7 NA TRBV5-1 CASSLEGQGHREQYF TGCGCCAGCAGCTTGGAGGGACAGGGGCATCGCGAGCAGTACTTC
NA TRBJ1-6 NA TRBV5-5 CASSLREDSPLHF TGTGCCAGCAGCTTGCGGGAGGATTCACCCCTCCACTTT
NA TRBJ1-5 NA TRBV24-1 CATSDPNRAGNQPQHF TGTGCCACCAGTGACCCCAACAGGGCCGGCAATCAGCCCCAGCATTTT